The entry below gives a single T cell receptor beta chain sequence along with its context. No antigen is known for it. The data were obtained in a study of T cell repertoires in cytomegalovirus infection. Study-wide background: Selected CMV epitopes included recently identified HLA-C-restricted ones as well as well-studied HLA-B-restricted ones.

TCRdb re-called the reads through MiXCR, storing one row per CDR3 protein. The data show about 280,000 distinct CDR3 sequences, 20% to 25% seen once. The sequencing here drew on cultured PBMCs, taken from culture after CMV antigen stimulation. This sequence originates from a human donor in good health (CMV status not recorded). Some clones in this sample may be carry-over from other donors' samples.

DNA of the CDR3: TGCGCCAGCAGCCAAGAGGACCTCGGGGTGGGGAATGAGCAGTTCTTC. Translated: CASSQEDLGVGNEQFF. This chain links TRBV4-3 with TRBJ2-1; D is possibly TRBD2 (5 bases). Germline-derived CDR1 and CDR2 are LGHNA and YSLEER. V was shortened by 0 bases and J by 7 bases, with 16 bases between the two germline ends. The CDR3 length is 16 residues.